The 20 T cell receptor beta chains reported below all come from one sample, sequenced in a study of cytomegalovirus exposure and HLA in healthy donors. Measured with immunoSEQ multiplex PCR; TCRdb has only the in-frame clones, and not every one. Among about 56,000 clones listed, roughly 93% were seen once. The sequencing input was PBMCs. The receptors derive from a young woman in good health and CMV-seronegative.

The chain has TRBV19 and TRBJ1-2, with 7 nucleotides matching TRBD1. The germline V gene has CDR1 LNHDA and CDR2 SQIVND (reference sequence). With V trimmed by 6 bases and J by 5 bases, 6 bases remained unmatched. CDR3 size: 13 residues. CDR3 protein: CASSPKTGYGYTF. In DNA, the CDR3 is TGTGCCAGTAGCCCGAAGACAGGGTATGGCTACACCTTC.

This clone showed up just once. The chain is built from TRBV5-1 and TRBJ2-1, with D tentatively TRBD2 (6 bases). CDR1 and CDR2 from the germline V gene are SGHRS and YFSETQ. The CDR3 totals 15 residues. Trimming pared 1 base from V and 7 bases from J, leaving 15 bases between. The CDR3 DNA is TGCGCCAGCAGCTTGACGGAACCCCGGGGGAATGAGCAGTTCTTC. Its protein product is CASSLTEPRGNEQFF.

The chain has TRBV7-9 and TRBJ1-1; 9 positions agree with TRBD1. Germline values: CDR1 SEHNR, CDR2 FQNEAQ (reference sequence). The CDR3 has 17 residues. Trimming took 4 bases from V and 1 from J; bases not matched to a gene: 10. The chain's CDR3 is CASSSSTGGPANTEAFF. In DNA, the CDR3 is TGTGCCAGCAGCTCCTCAACAGGGGGCCCGGCGAACACTGAAGCTTTCTTT.

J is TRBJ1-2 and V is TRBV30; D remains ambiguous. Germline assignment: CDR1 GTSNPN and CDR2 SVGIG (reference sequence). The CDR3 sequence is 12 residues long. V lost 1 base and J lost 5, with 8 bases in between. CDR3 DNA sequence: TGTGCCTGGAGTGCCTACGATTATGGCTACACCTTC. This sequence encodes CAWSAYDYGYTF.

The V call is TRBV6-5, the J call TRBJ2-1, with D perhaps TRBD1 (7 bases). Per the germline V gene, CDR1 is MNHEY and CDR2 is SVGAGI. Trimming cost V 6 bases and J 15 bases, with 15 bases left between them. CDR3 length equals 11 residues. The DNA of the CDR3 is TGTGCCAGCAGCCCGACTAGGGGGCTGTTCTTC. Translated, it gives CASSPTRGLFF.

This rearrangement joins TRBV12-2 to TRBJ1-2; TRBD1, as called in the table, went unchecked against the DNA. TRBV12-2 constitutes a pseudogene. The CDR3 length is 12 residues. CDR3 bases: TGTGCAAGTCGCGAGCGACAGGCCCGGTCAACCTTC. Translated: CASRERQARSTF.

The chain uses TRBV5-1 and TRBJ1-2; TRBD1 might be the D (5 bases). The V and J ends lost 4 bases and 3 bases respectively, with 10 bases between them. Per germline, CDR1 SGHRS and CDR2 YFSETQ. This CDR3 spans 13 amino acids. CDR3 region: CASSAVGDYGYTF. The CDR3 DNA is TGCGCCAGCAGCGCTGTAGGGGACTATGGCTACACCTTC.

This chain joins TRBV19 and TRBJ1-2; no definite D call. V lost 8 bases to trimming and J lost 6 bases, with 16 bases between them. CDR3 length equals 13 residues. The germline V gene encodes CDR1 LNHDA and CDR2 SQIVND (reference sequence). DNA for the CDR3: TGTGCCAGTTCCCCAGCGAGATGGAATGGCTACACCTTC. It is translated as CASSPARWNGYTF. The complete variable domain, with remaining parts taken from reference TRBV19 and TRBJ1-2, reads DGGITQSPKYLFRKEGQNVTLSCEQNLNHDAMYWYRQDPGQGLRLIYYSQIVNDFQKGDIAEGYSVSREKKESFPLTVTSAQKNPTAFYLCASSPARWNGYTFGSGTRLTVV.

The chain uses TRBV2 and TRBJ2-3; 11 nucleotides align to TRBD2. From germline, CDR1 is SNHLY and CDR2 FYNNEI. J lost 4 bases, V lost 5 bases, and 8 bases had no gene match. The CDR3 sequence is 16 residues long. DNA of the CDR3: TGTGCCAGCAGTCGTTTTAGCGGGGGGGCCGCAGATACGCAGTATTTT. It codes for CASSRFSGGAADTQYF.

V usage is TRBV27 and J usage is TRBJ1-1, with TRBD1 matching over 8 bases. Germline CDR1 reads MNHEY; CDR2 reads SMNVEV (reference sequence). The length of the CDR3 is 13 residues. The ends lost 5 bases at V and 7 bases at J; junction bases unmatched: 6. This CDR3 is CASSRGQGGEAFF. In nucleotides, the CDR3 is TGTGCCAGCAGTCGCGGACAGGGAGGTGAAGCTTTCTTT.

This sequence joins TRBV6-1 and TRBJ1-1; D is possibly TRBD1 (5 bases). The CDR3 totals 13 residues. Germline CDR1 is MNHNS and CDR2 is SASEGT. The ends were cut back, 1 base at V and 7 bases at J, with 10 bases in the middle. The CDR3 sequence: CASSEEGLSEAFF. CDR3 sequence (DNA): TGTGCCAGCAGTGAAGAGGGACTGAGTGAAGCTTTCTTT.

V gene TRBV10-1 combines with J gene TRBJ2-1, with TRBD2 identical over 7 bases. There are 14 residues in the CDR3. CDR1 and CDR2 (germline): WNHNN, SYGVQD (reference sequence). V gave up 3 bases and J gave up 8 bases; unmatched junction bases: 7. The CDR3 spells CASSDAVRGDEQFF. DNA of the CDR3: TGCGCCAGCAGTGATGCGGTCCGGGGGGATGAGCAGTTCTTC.

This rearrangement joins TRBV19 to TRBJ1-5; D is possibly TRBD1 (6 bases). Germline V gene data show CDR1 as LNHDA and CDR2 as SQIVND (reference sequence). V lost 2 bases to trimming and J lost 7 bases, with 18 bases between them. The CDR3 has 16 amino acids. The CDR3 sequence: CASSIYAGEMGQPQHF. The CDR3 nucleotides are TGTGCCAGTAGTATATACGCAGGGGAGATGGGGCAGCCCCAGCATTTT.

This CDR3 is CASSGGTGGKKTQYF. DNA of the CDR3: TGTGCCAGCAGCGGCGGGACAGGGGGCAAGAAGACCCAGTACTTC. This chain connects TRBV9 to TRBJ2-5; 12 nucleotides line up with TRBD1. This CDR3 comprises 15 residues. Germline values: CDR1 SGDLS, CDR2 YYNGEE. Trimming at V came to 3 bases and at J to 6 bases, leaving 6 bases not matched to a gene.

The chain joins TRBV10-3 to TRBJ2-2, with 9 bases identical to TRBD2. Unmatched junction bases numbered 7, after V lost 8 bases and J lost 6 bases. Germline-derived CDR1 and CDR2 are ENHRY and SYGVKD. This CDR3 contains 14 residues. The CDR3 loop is CAIGGLAGSGELFF. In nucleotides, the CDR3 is TGTGCCATCGGGGGGCTAGCGGGGTCCGGGGAGCTGTTTTTT.

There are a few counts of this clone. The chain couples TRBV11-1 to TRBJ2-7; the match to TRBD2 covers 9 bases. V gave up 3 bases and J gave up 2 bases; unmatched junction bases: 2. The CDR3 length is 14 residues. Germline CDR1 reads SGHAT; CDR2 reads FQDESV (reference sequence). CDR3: CASSFVAGAYEQYV. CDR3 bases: TGTGCCAGCAGCTTTGTAGCGGGGGCCTACGAGCAGTACGTC.

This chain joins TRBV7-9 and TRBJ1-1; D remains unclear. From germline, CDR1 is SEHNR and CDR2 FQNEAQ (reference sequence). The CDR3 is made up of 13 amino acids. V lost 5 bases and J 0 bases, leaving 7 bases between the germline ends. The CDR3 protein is CASSPPLNTEAFF. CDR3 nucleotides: TGTGCCAGCAGCCCCCCCTTGAACACTGAAGCTTTCTTT.

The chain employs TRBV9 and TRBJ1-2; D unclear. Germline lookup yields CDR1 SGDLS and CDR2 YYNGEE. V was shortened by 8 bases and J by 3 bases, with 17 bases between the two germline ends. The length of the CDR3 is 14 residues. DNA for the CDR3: TGTGCCAGTCGGAGAGGCAGTAAGGACTATGGCTACACCTTC. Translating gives CASRRGSKDYGYTF.

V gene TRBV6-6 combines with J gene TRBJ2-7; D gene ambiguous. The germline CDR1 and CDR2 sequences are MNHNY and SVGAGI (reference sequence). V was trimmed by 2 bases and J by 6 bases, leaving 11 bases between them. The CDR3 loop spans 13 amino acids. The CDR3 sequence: CASSYVVGFEQYV. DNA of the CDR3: TGTGCCAGCAGTTACGTGGTCGGGTTCGAGCAGTACGTC.

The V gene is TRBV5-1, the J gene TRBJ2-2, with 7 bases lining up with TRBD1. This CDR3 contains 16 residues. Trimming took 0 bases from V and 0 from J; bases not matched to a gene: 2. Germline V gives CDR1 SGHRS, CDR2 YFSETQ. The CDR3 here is CASSLEGGANTGELFF. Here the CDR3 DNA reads TGCGCCAGCAGCTTGGAAGGGGGCGCGAACACCGGGGAGCTGTTTTTT.